Listed below are T cell receptor beta chains from one sample, sequenced in a study of blood T cell repertoires in COVID-19. Repertoires were generated with immunoSEQ multiplex PCR, while TCRdb's copy carries only in-frame clones and drops some. This sample yields 250,000 to 300,000 clones, of which around 90% are seen a single time; roughly 0.8% belongs to the top ten. Input material: peripheral blood. The receptors originated from a woman in her 30s with acute or convalescent COVID-19. The CDR3 runs from the conserved cysteine through the conserved F or W. A D gene is named only where the DNA matches it firmly. Clone size is not always given. Where it is, it says once, few, many or a class for expanded clones.

v_gene: TRBV3-1/TRBV3-2
d_gene: .
j_gene: TRBJ2-1
abundance: .
CDR3aa: CASSQVAASYNEQFF
CDR3nt: TGTGCCAGCAGCCAAGTAGCGGCCTCCTACAATGAGCAGTTCTTC

v_gene: TRBV6-4
d_gene: TRBD1
j_gene: TRBJ2-3
abundance: once
CDR3aa: CASRHPGTGGSDTQYF
CDR3nt: TGTGCCAGCAGACACCCCGGGACAGGGGGATCAGATACGCAGTATTTT

v_gene: TRBV5-4
d_gene: .
j_gene: TRBJ2-2
abundance: .
CDR3aa: CASSLIGTGELFF
CDR3nt: TGTGCCAGCAGCTTGATCGGCACCGGGGAGCTGTTTTTT

v_gene: TRBV6-5
d_gene: .
j_gene: TRBJ1-3
abundance: .
CDR3aa: CASSYLTGSGNTIYF
CDR3nt: TGTGCCAGCAGTTACCTGACAGGTTCTGGAAACACCATATATTTT

v_gene: TRBV5-1
d_gene: .
j_gene: TRBJ1-5
abundance: .
CDR3aa: CASSARQKNSNQPQHF
CDR3nt: TGCGCCAGCAGCGCCAGACAGAAAAATAGCAATCAGCCCCAGCATTTT

v_gene: TRBV19
d_gene: TRBD1
j_gene: TRBJ1-2
abundance: once
CDR3aa: CASSPRDRATNYGYTF
CDR3nt: TGTGCCAGTAGTCCTCGGGACAGGGCTACGAACTATGGCTACACCTTC

v_gene: TRBV9
d_gene: TRBD2
j_gene: TRBJ2-7
abundance: .
CDR3aa: CASSQDVLAGYEQYF
CDR3nt: TGTGCCAGCAGCCAAGACGTACTAGCGGGATACGAGCAGTACTTC

v_gene: TRBV9
d_gene: TRBD1
j_gene: TRBJ1-1
abundance: .
CDR3aa: CASSVGMGQGRRNTEAFF
CDR3nt: TGTGCCAGCAGCGTAGGAATGGGACAGGGGAGGAGAAACACTGAAGCTTTCTTT

v_gene: TRBV24-1
d_gene: .
j_gene: TRBJ2-1
abundance: .
CDR3aa: CATSPPSDEQFF
CDR3nt: TGTGCCACCAGTCCTCCCAGCGATGAGCAGTTCTTC

v_gene: TRBV9
d_gene: .
j_gene: TRBJ2-2
abundance: .
CDR3aa: CASTVGGSTGELFF
CDR3nt: TGTGCCAGCACCGTGGGAGGATCCACCGGGGAGCTGTTTTTT

v_gene: TRBV6-5
d_gene: .
j_gene: TRBJ2-7
abundance: .
CDR3aa: CASRSTRYEQYF
CDR3nt: TGTGCCAGCAGAAGCACCCGGTACGAGCAGTACTTC

v_gene: TRBV7-9
d_gene: TRBD1
j_gene: TRBJ1-5
abundance: .
CDR3aa: CASSNPGQGGQPQHF
CDR3nt: TGTGCCAGCAGCAACCCGGGGCAGGGGGGTCAGCCCCAGCATTTT

v_gene: TRBV20-1
d_gene: .
j_gene: TRBJ1-4
abundance: .
CDR3aa: CSVYREGKLFF
CDR3nt: TGCAGTGTTTACCGGGAGGGAAAACTGTTTTTT

v_gene: TRBV29-1
d_gene: .
j_gene: TRBJ2-2
abundance: .
CDR3aa: CSVDSSNTGELFF
CDR3nt: TGCAGCGTTGATAGTTCGAACACCGGGGAGCTGTTTTTT

v_gene: TRBV7-2
d_gene: .
j_gene: TRBJ2-1
abundance: .
CDR3aa: CASSQAHSYNEQFF
CDR3nt: TGTGCCAGCAGCCAGGCCCACTCCTACAATGAGCAGTTCTTC

v_gene: TRBV28
d_gene: .
j_gene: TRBJ1-1
abundance: .
CDR3aa: CASRTEVAEAFF
CDR3nt: TGTGCCAGCAGAACGGAGGTGGCGGAAGCTTTCTTT

v_gene: TRBV5-4
d_gene: .
j_gene: TRBJ2-1
abundance: .
CDR3aa: CASSWGAGEGNEQFF
CDR3nt: TGTGCCAGCAGCTGGGGGGCAGGGGAGGGTAATGAGCAGTTCTTC

v_gene: TRBV6-2/TRBV6-3
d_gene: TRBD1
j_gene: TRBJ2-5
abundance: once
CDR3aa: CASSRPAGTGVGETQYF
CDR3nt: TGTGCCAGCAGTCGCCCCGCCGGGACAGGGGTCGGGGAGACCCAGTACTTC

v_gene: TRBV14
d_gene: TRBD1
j_gene: TRBJ1-4
abundance: .
CDR3aa: CASSQDTVDRDEKLFF
CDR3nt: TGTGCCAGCAGCCAAGATACCGTCGACAGGGATGAAAAACTGTTTTTT

v_gene: TRBV5-1
d_gene: .
j_gene: TRBJ1-5
abundance: .
CDR3aa: CASSSGAGPQHF
CDR3nt: TGCGCCAGCAGTTCAGGGGCTGGGCCCCAGCATTTT

v_gene: TRBV24-1
d_gene: .
j_gene: TRBJ1-1
abundance: .
CDR3aa: CATGGWMNTEAFF
CDR3nt: TGTGCCACCGGCGGTTGGATGAACACTGAAGCTTTCTTT

v_gene: TRBV29-1
d_gene: .
j_gene: TRBJ2-7
abundance: .
CDR3aa: CSASNAQVTYEQYF
CDR3nt: TGCAGCGCGTCGAATGCACAGGTGACCTACGAGCAGTACTTC

v_gene: TRBV14
d_gene: .
j_gene: TRBJ2-1
abundance: .
CDR3aa: CASKLRVGEQFF
CDR3nt: TGTGCCAGCAAATTGAGGGTTGGTGAGCAGTTCTTC

v_gene: TRBV7-3
d_gene: .
j_gene: TRBJ2-1
abundance: .
CDR3aa: CASSLIVGSGAGYNEQFF
CDR3nt: TGTGCCAGCAGCTTAATCGTAGGGTCGGGAGCAGGATACAATGAGCAGTTCTTC

v_gene: TRBV30
d_gene: .
j_gene: TRBJ2-1
abundance: .
CDR3aa: CAWSWRDNEQFF
CDR3nt: TGTGCCTGGAGTTGGAGGGACAATGAGCAGTTCTTC

v_gene: TRBV5-8
d_gene: TRBD1
j_gene: TRBJ1-5
abundance: once
CDR3aa: CASSFGQGRNQPQHF
CDR3nt: TGTGCCAGCAGCTTCGGACAGGGGCGTAATCAGCCCCAGCATTTT

v_gene: TRBV6-5
d_gene: TRBD2
j_gene: TRBJ2-1
abundance: .
CDR3aa: CASSTSGNEQFF
CDR3nt: TGTGCCAGCAGCACTAGCGGGAATGAGCAGTTCTTC

v_gene: TRBV4-3
d_gene: .
j_gene: TRBJ1-4
abundance: .
CDR3aa: CASSQDWQYNEKLFF
CDR3nt: TGCGCCAGCAGCCAAGATTGGCAGTATAATGAAAAACTGTTTTTT

v_gene: TRBV7-9
d_gene: TRBD1
j_gene: TRBJ2-1
abundance: once
CDR3aa: CASSSGQGNEQFF
CDR3nt: TGTGCCAGCAGCTCGGGACAGGGGAATGAGCAGTTCTTC

v_gene: TRBV14
d_gene: .
j_gene: TRBJ1-1
abundance: .
CDR3aa: CASSHGGPEAFF
CDR3nt: TGTGCCAGCAGCCACGGGGGGCCTGAAGCTTTCTTT

v_gene: TRBV6-5
d_gene: .
j_gene: TRBJ1-1
abundance: .
CDR3aa: CASSYRWGGDTEAFF
CDR3nt: TGTGCCAGCAGTTACAGGTGGGGGGGAGACACTGAAGCTTTCTTT

v_gene: TRBV6-5
d_gene: .
j_gene: TRBJ2-7
abundance: .
CDR3aa: CASSRDLTYEQYF
CDR3nt: TGTGCCAGCAGCAGGGACTTAACCTACGAGCAGTACTTC

v_gene: TRBV3-1/TRBV3-2
d_gene: .
j_gene: TRBJ2-5
abundance: .
CDR3aa: CASSQDIGSDETQYF
CDR3nt: TGTGCCAGCAGCCAAGATATCGGGAGTGACGAGACCCAGTACTTC

v_gene: TRBV19
d_gene: TRBD1
j_gene: TRBJ2-1
abundance: .
CDR3aa: CASIKSWAGGNEQFF
CDR3nt: TGTGCCAGTATCAAAAGCTGGGCAGGGGGTAATGAGCAGTTCTTC

v_gene: TRBV30
d_gene: TRBD1
j_gene: TRBJ1-6
abundance: .
CDR3aa: CAWTDRGSYNSPLHF
CDR3nt: TGTGCCTGGACGGACAGGGGCTCCTATAATTCACCCCTCCACTTT

v_gene: TRBV28
d_gene: TRBD1
j_gene: TRBJ2-2
abundance: .
CDR3aa: CASTPTGDTGELFF
CDR3nt: TGTGCCAGCACCCCGACAGGGGACACCGGGGAGCTGTTTTTT

v_gene: TRBV6-2/TRBV6-3
d_gene: TRBD2
j_gene: TRBJ2-7
abundance: .
CDR3aa: CASSWTSFYEQYF
CDR3nt: TGTGCCAGCAGCTGGACTAGCTTTTACGAGCAGTACTTC

v_gene: TRBV27
d_gene: TRBD2
j_gene: TRBJ2-1
abundance: .
CDR3aa: CASRQRLSGLRSYNEQFF
CDR3nt: TGTGCCAGCAGACAACGCCTTAGCGGGCTACGCTCCTACAATGAGCAGTTCTTC

v_gene: TRBV5-1
d_gene: .
j_gene: TRBJ1-4
abundance: .
CDR3aa: CASSTPRAEKLFF
CDR3nt: TGCGCCAGCAGCACTCCCAGGGCTGAAAAACTGTTTTTT

v_gene: TRBV7-2
d_gene: TRBD2
j_gene: TRBJ2-5
abundance: .
CDR3aa: CASSLVASGVGETQYF
CDR3nt: TGTGCCAGCAGCTTAGTGGCTAGCGGGGTCGGAGAGACCCAGTACTTC

v_gene: TRBV5-4
d_gene: .
j_gene: TRBJ2-7
abundance: .
CDR3aa: CASSLGLEYEQYF
CDR3nt: TGTGCCAGCAGCTTGGGACTCGAATACGAGCAGTACTTC

v_gene: TRBV9
d_gene: TRBD2
j_gene: TRBJ2-1
abundance: .
CDR3aa: CASSDGTSGFLAAQFF
CDR3nt: TGTGCCAGCAGCGACGGGACTAGCGGTTTTCTGGCGGCGCAGTTCTTC

v_gene: TRBV25-1
d_gene: .
j_gene: TRBJ1-1
abundance: .
CDR3aa: CASSASTGKNTEAFF
CDR3nt: TGTGCCAGCAGTGCTTCGACAGGTAAAAACACTGAAGCTTTCTTT

v_gene: TRBV20-1
d_gene: TRBD2
j_gene: TRBJ2-7
abundance: .
CDR3aa: CSASSGRAYEQYF
CDR3nt: TGCAGTGCTAGTAGCGGGAGGGCCTACGAGCAGTACTTC

v_gene: TRBV11-2
d_gene: TRBD1
j_gene: TRBJ2-5
abundance: .
CDR3aa: CASSHRTGGSETQYF
CDR3nt: TGTGCCAGCAGCCACCGGACAGGGGGCTCGGAGACCCAGTACTTC

v_gene: TRBV11-3
d_gene: .
j_gene: TRBJ2-7
abundance: .
CDR3aa: CASSLVSNEQYF
CDR3nt: TGTGCCAGCAGCTTAGTTTCTAACGAGCAGTACTTC

v_gene: TRBV19
d_gene: .
j_gene: TRBJ1-5
abundance: .
CDR3aa: CASSIDPGQPQHF
CDR3nt: TGTGCCAGTAGTATAGATCCAGGGCAGCCCCAGCATTTT

v_gene: TRBV5-1
d_gene: TRBD2
j_gene: TRBJ2-5
abundance: .
CDR3aa: CASSLVLAEETQYF
CDR3nt: TGCGCCAGCAGCTTGGTTCTAGCGGAAGAGACCCAGTACTTC

v_gene: TRBV2
d_gene: .
j_gene: TRBJ2-3
abundance: .
CDR3aa: CASTQGWADTQYF
CDR3nt: TGTGCCAGCACGCAGGGGTGGGCAGATACGCAGTATTTT

v_gene: TRBV6-1
d_gene: .
j_gene: TRBJ2-1
abundance: .
CDR3aa: CASSETGHSNNEQFF
CDR3nt: TGTGCCAGCAGTGAAACGGGACATTCGAACAATGAGCAGTTCTTC

v_gene: TRBV9
d_gene: TRBD2
j_gene: TRBJ2-7
abundance: .
CDR3aa: CASSARNLTSGLYEQYF
CDR3nt: TGTGCCAGCAGCGCCCGAAACTTGACTAGCGGGTTATACGAGCAGTACTTC

v_gene: TRBV3-1/TRBV3-2
d_gene: .
j_gene: TRBJ2-7
abundance: .
CDR3aa: CASSQAGSKQYF
CDR3nt: TGTGCCAGCAGCCAAGCGGGGTCCAAGCAGTACTTC

v_gene: TRBV19
d_gene: TRBD1
j_gene: TRBJ2-7
abundance: .
CDR3aa: CASNTGTGVYEQYF
CDR3nt: TGTGCCAGTAATACCGGGACAGGGGTCTACGAGCAGTACTTC

v_gene: TRBV25-1
d_gene: TRBD1
j_gene: TRBJ2-7
abundance: .
CDR3aa: CASQHTGARQYF
CDR3nt: TGTGCCAGCCAACATACAGGGGCGCGGCAGTACTTC

v_gene: TRBV6-6
d_gene: .
j_gene: TRBJ1-1
abundance: .
CDR3aa: CASSYSQTMNTEAFF
CDR3nt: TGTGCCAGCAGTTACAGCCAAACCATGAACACTGAAGCTTTCTTT

v_gene: TRBV7-9
d_gene: TRBD2
j_gene: TRBJ2-1
abundance: .
CDR3aa: CASSSTTAGGTNEQFF
CDR3nt: TGTGCCAGCAGCTCCACGACAGCGGGAGGGACGAATGAGCAGTTCTTC

v_gene: TRBV7-9
d_gene: TRBD1
j_gene: TRBJ1-3
abundance: .
CDR3aa: CASSLYLGQHSGNTIYF
CDR3nt: TGTGCCAGCAGCTTATACCTGGGACAGCACTCTGGAAACACCATATATTTT

v_gene: TRBV9
d_gene: .
j_gene: TRBJ1-3
abundance: .
CDR3aa: CASSIRTEGSGNTIYF
CDR3nt: TGTGCCAGCAGCATCCGGACAGAGGGCTCTGGAAACACCATATATTTT

v_gene: TRBV4-3
d_gene: TRBD2
j_gene: TRBJ2-5
abundance: medium-sized
CDR3aa: CASSPSGTSGQETQYF
CDR3nt: TGCGCCAGCAGCCCAAGTGGCACTAGCGGGCAAGAGACCCAGTACTTC

v_gene: TRBV27
d_gene: TRBD1
j_gene: TRBJ2-7
abundance: .
CDR3aa: CASRPGQGGAYEQYF
CDR3nt: TGTGCCAGCAGACCCGGACAGGGTGGGGCCTACGAGCAGTACTTC